The rows below give T cell receptor beta chains drawn from one sample of a study of OX40 agonist ivuxolimab in advanced cancers. The data were produced by immunoSEQ multiplex PCR, yet TCRdb's version contains in-frame clones alone and is incomplete. The table has tens of thousands of clones, about four fifths seen once; the top ten hold around 15%. The specimen comprised CD4+ or CD8+ T cells sorted from blood, sampled in a trial of the OX40 agonist ivuxolimab. These receptors came from an adult with an advanced solid tumor such as melanoma, head and neck, liver or kidney cancer. Each CDR3 is given with its conserved first and last residue. The D gene is left open where the match is weak. Clone size is shown for a subset of rows, as once, few, many or a class of expanded clone.

V gene: TRBV30
D gene: TRBD2
clone size: once
J gene: TRBJ2-7
CDR3 protein: CAWRLAGVSYEQYF
CDR3 DNA: TGTGCCTGGAGACTAGCGGGAGTCTCCTACGAGCAGTACTTC

V gene: TRBV9
D gene: TRBD2
clone size: -
J gene: TRBJ2-5
CDR3 protein: CASSPGTSGRLVGEQYF
CDR3 DNA: TGTGCCAGCAGCCCCGGGACTAGCGGGAGGTTGGTAGGAGAGCAGTACTTC

V gene: TRBV7-9
D gene: -
clone size: -
J gene: TRBJ2-7
CDR3 protein: CASSLAGDTYYEQYF
CDR3 DNA: TGTGCCAGCAGCTTAGCAGGGGACACCTACTACGAGCAGTACTTC

V gene: TRBV5-4
D gene: -
clone size: once
J gene: TRBJ1-6
CDR3 protein: CASSFGYGNSPLHF
CDR3 DNA: TGTGCCAGCAGCTTTGGGTACGGTAATTCACCCCTCCACTTT

V gene: TRBV18
D gene: TRBD2
clone size: -
J gene: TRBJ2-7
CDR3 protein: CASTGLPAYEQYF
CDR3 DNA: TGTGCCAGCACGGGACTACCCGCCTACGAGCAGTACTTC

V gene: TRBV7-9
D gene: TRBD2
clone size: -
J gene: TRBJ2-1
CDR3 protein: CASSAGTKQFF
CDR3 DNA: TGTGCCAGCAGCGCCGGGACTAAGCAGTTCTTC

V gene: TRBV10-3
D gene: -
clone size: -
J gene: TRBJ1-5
CDR3 protein: CAISESGRGSNQPQHF
CDR3 DNA: TGTGCCATCAGTGAGTCCGGCAGGGGAAGCAATCAGCCCCAGCATTTT

V gene: TRBV5-1
D gene: TRBD1
clone size: -
J gene: TRBJ1-2
CDR3 protein: CASSLTLTGMSGYTF
CDR3 DNA: TGCGCCAGCAGCTTGACCTTGACAGGGATGTCTGGCTACACCTTC

V gene: TRBV6-1
D gene: -
clone size: -
J gene: TRBJ2-2
CDR3 protein: CASRAITNTGELFF
CDR3 DNA: TGTGCCAGCAGGGCAATTACGAACACCGGGGAGCTGTTTTTT

V gene: TRBV7-3
D gene: -
clone size: -
J gene: TRBJ2-1
CDR3 protein: CASSGSSYNEQFF
CDR3 DNA: TGTGCCAGCAGCGGAAGCTCCTACAATGAGCAGTTCTTC

V gene: TRBV5-1
D gene: -
clone size: -
J gene: TRBJ1-2
CDR3 protein: CASSLRPQGGIGYGYTF
CDR3 DNA: TGCGCCAGCAGCTTGAGGCCACAGGGAGGAATAGGGTATGGCTACACCTTC